What follows describes a single T cell receptor (beta chain). What it binds is not known. This CDR3 has 19 residues. Germline CDR1 SGHTA, CDR2 FQGNSA. The data originate from a study of monozygotic twins with inflammatory bowel disease. Study-level results: IBD patients had lower TCRbeta diversity (inverse Simpson) than healthy co-twins. Among IBD patients, fewer clonotypes were shared with others than among healthy twins, especially with disease activity. Immunosuppressive treatments differing between patients may have added repertoire variability.

The template-switching step introduced UMIs that carried a 6-nucleotide sample barcode. TCRdb re-called the 5' RACE reads and gives one entry per CDR3 protein, without DNA. The specimen's table records around 220,000 distinct CDR3 sequences. Sequenced sample: blood. This TCR came from a human donor with ulcerative colitis or Crohn's disease, or a healthy co-twin of an affected twin (not recorded which). The V gene is TRBV7-2, the J gene TRBJ2-2; TCRdb calls TRBD2, which cannot be checked without DNA. The CDR3 sequence: CASSLGPGRTGWYTGELFF.